This TCR beta chain was observed in a study of blood T cell repertoires in COVID-19. Study-wide background: Donors in the United States, Italy and Spain gave samples during acute or convalescent COVID-19. The analysed material was cDNA or gDNA that came from T cells, B-cell-depleted T cells, or PBMCs.

It was during active infection that Seattle patients were enrolled and then longitudinally followed. This CDR3 contains 14 residues. Germline-derived CDR1 and CDR2 are SGHDN and FVKESK. V lost 3 bases and J lost 7, with 10 bases in between. Original data processing: Amplifying reference gene primers gave estimates of nucleated cell counts. Data came from immunoSEQ multiplex PCR; TCRdb stores just in-frame clones and leaves some out. That table furnishes V, J and clone size, whereas the DNA furnished D and trimming. The data show some 240,000 clones, roughly 76% seen once. The material sequenced was peripheral blood. V usage is TRBV14 and J usage is TRBJ1-6; a possible D gene is TRBD1 (5 bases). The receptor's source is a woman older than 75 with COVID-19, enrolled during active disease. In nucleotides, the CDR3 is TGTGCCAGCAGCCACGTACAGGCAAATTCACCCCTCCACTTT. Translating gives CASSHVQANSPLHF.